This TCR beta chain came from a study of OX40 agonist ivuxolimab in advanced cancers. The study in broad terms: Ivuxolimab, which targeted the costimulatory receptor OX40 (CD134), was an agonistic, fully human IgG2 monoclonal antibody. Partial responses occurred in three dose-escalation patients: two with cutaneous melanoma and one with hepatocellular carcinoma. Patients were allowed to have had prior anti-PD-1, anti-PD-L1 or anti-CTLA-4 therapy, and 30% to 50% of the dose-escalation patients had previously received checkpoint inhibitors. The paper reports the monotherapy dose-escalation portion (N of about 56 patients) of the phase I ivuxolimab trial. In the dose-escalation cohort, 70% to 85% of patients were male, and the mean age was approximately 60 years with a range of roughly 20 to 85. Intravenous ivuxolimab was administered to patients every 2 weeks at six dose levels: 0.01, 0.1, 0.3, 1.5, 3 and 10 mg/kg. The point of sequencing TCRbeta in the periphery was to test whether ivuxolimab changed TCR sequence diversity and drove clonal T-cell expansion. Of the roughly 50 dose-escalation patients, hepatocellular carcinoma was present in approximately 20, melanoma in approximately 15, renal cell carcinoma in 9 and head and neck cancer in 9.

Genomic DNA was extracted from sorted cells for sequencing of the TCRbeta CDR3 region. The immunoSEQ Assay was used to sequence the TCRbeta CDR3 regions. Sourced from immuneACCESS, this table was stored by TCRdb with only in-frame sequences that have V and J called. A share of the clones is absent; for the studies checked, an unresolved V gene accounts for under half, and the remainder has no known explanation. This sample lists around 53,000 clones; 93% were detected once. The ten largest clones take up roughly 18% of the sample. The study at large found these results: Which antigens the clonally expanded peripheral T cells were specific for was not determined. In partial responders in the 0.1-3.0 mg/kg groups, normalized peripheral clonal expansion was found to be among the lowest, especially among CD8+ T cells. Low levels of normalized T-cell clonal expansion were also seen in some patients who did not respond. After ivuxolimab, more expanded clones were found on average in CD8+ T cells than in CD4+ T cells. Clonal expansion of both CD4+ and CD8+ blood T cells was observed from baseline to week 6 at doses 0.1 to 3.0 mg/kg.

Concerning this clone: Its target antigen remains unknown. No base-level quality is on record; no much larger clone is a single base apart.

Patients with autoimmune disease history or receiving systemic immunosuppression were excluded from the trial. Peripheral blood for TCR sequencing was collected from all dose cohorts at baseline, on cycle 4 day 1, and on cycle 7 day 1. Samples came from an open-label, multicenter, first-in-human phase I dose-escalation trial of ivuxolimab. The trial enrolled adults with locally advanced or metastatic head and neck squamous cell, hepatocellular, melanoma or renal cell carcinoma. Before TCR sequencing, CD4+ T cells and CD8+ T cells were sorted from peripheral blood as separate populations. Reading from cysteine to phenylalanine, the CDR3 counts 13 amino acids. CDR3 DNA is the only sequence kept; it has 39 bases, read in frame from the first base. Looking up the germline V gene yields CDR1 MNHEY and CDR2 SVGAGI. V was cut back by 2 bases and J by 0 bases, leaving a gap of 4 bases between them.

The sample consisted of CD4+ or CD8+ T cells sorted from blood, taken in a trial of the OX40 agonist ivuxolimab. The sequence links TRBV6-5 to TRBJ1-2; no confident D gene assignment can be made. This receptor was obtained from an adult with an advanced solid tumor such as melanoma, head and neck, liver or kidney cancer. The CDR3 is CASSYHTNYGYTF. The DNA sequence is TGTGCCAGCAGTTACCACACTAACTATGGCTACACCTTC.